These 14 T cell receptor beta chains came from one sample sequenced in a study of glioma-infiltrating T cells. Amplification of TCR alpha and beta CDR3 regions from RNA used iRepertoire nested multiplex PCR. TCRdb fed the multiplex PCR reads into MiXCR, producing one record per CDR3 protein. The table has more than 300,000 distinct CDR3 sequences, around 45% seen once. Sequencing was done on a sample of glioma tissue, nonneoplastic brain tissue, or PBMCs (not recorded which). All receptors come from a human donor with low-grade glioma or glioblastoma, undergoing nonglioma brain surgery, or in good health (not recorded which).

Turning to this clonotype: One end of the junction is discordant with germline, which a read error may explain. CDR3 protein: CASLPSLTGRALDTQYF. DNA of the CDR3: TGTGCCAGCTTACCATCCCTAACCGGGAGGGCCTTGGATACGCAGTATTTT. The rearrangement links TRBV18 to TRBJ2-3; TRBD2 matches at 8 bases. Germline assignment: CDR1 KGHSH and CDR2 LQKENI. The CDR3 has 17 residues. The full variable domain, completed using reference TRBV18 and TRBJ2-3, is NAGVMQNPRHLVRRRGQEARLRCSPMKGHSHVYWYRQLPEEGLKFMVYLQKENIIDESGMPKERFSAEFPKEGPSILRIQQVVRGDSAAYFCASLPSLTGRALDTQYFGPGTRLTVL.

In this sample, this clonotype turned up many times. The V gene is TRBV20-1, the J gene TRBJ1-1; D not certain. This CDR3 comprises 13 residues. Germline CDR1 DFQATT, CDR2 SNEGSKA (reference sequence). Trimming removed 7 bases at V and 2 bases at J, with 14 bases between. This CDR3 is CSVLAPYNTEAFF. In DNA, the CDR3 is TGCAGTGTTCTGGCCCCTTATAACACTGAAGCTTTCTTT.

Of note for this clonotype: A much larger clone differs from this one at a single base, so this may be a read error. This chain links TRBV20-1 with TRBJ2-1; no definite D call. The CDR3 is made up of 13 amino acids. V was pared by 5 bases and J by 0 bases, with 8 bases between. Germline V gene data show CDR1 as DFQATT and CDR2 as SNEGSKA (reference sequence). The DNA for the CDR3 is TGCAGTGCTGAGCCAAACTCCTACAATGAGCAGTTCTTC. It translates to CSAEPNSYNEQFF.

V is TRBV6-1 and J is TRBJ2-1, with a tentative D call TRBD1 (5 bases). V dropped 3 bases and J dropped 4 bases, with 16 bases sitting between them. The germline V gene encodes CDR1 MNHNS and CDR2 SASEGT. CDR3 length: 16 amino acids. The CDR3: CASSDGAGSPYNEQFF. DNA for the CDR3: TGTGCCAGCAGTGATGGGGCCGGATCTCCATACAATGAGCAGTTCTTC.

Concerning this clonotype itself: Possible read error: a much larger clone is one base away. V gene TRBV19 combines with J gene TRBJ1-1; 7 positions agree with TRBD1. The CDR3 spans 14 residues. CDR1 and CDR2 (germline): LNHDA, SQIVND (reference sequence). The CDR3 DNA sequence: TGTGCCAGTAGGCTGGGACAGAAGAACACTGAAGCTCTCTTT. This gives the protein CASRLGQKNTEALF. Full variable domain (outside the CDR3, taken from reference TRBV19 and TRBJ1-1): DGGITQSPKYLFRKEGQNVTLSCEQNLNHDAMYWYRQDPGQGLRLIYYSQIVNDFQKGDIAEGYSVSREKKESFPLTVTSAQKNPTAFYLCASRLGQKNTEALFGQGTRLTVV.

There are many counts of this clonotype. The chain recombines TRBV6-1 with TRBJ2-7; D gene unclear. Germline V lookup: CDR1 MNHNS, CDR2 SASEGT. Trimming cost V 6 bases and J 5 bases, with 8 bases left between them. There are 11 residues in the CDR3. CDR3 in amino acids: CASSAWDEQYF. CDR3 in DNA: TGTGCCAGCAGCGCCTGGGACGAGCAGTACTTC.

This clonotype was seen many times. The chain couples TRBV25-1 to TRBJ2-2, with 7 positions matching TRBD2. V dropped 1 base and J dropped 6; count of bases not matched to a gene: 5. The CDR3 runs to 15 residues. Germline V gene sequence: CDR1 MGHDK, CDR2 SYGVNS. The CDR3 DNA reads TGTGCCAGCAGTGAATTTACTAGCGTCGCCGGGGAGCTGTTTTTT. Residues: CASSEFTSVAGELFF.

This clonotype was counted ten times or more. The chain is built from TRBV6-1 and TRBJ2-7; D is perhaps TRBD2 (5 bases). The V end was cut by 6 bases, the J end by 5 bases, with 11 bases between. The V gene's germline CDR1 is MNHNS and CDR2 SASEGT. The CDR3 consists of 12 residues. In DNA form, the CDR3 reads TGTGCCAGCAGCCCTCGGGGTAACGAGCAGTACTTC. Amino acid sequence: CASSPRGNEQYF.

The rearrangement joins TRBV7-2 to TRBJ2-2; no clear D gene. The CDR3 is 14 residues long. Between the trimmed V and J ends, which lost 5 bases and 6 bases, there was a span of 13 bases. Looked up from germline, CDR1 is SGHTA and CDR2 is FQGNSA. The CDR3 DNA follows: TGTGCCAGCAGCGCATTGGCCCAGCCCGGGGAGCTGTTTTTT. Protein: CASSALAQPGELFF.

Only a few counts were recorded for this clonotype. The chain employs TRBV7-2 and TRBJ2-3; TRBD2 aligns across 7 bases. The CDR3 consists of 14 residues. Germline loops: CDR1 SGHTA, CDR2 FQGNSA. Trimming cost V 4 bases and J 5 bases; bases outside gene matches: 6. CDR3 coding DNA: TGTGCCAGCAGCTCTAGCGGTGGAGGAGATACGCAGTATTTT. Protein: CASSSSGGGDTQYF.

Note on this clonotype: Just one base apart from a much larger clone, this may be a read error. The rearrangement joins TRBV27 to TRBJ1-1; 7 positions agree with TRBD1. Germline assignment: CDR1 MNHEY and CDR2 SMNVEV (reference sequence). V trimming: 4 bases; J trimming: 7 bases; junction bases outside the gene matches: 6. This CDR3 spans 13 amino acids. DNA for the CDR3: TGTGCCAGCAGTTCCAGGGGGGGATTTGAAGCTTTCTTT. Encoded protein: CASSSRGGFEAFF.

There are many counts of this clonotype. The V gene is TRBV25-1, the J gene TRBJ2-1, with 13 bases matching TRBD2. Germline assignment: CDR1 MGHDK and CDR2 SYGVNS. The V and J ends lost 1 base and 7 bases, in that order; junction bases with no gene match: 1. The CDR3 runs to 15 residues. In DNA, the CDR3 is TGTGCCAGCAGTGAATCGGGACTAGCGGGGAATGAGCAGTTCTTC. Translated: CASSESGLAGNEQFF.

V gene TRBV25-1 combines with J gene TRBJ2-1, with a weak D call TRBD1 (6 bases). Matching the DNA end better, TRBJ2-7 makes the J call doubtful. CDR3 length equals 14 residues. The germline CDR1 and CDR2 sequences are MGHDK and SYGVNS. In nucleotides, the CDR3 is TGTGCCAGCAGAGGACAGCCCGCTGCCTACGAGCAGTACTTC. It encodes CASRGQPAAYEQYF.

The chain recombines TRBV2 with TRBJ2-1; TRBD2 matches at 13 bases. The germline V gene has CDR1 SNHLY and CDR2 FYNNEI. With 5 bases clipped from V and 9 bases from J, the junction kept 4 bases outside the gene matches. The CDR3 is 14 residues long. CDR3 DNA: TGTGCCAGCAGTAGACTAGCGGGGGGCGGTGAGCAGTTCTTC. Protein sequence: CASSRLAGGGEQFF.